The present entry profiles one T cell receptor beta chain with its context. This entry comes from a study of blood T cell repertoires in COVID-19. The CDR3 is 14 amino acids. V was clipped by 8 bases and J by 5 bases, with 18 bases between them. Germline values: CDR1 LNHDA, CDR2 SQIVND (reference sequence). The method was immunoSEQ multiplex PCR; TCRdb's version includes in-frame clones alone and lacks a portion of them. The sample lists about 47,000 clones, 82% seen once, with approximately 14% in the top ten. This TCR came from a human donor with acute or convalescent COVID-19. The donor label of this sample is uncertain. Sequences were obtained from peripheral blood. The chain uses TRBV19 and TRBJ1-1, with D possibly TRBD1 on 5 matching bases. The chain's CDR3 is CASGPQGAVTEAFF. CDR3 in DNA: TGTGCCAGTGGCCCCCAAGGGGCGGTGACTGAAGCTTTCTTT.